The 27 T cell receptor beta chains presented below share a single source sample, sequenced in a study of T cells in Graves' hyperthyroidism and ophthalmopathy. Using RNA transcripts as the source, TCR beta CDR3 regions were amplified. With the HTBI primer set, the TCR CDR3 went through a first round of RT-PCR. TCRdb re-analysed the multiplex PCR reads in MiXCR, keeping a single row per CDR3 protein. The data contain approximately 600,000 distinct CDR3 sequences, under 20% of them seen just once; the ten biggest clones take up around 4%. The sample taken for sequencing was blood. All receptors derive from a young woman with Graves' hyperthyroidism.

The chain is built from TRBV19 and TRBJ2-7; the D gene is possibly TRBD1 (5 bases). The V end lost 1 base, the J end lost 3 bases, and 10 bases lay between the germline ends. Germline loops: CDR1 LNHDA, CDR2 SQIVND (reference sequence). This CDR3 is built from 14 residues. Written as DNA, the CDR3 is TGTGCCAGTAGTATAGCCGGCAGGGACTACGAGCAGTACTTC. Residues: CASSIAGRDYEQYF.

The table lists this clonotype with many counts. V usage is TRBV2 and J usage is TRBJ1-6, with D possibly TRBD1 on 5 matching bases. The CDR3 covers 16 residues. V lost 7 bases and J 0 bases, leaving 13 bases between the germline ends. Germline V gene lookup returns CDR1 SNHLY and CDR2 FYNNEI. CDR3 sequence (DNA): TGTGCCAGCAAGTTGGGACTGAGCTCCTATAATTCACCCCTCCACTTT. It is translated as CASKLGLSSYNSPLHF.

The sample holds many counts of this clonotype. As DNA, the CDR3 is TGTGCCAGCAGCAACGACAGGGGGCTTTGGGGCTACACCTTC. Its protein is CASSNDRGLWGYTF. The rearrangement links TRBV6-1 to TRBJ1-2, with 10 nucleotides matching TRBD1. The trim removed 6 bases at V and 8 bases at J, leaving 9 bases unmatched. The CDR3 totals 14 residues. From germline, CDR1 is MNHNS and CDR2 SASEGT.

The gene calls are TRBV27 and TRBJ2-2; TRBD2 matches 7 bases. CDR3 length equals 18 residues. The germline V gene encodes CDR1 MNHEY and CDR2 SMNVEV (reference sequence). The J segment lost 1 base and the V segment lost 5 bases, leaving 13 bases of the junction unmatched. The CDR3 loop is CASSPRRGGSLNTGELFF. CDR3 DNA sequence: TGTGCCAGCAGTCCCCGTAGGGGCGGGAGCCTGAACACCGGGGAGCTGTTTTTT.

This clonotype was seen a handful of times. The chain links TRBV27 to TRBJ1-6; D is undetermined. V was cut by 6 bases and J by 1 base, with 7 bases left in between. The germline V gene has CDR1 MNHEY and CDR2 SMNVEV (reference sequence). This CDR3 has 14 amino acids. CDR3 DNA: TGTGCCAGCAGGACTAGATCCTATAATTCACCCCTCCACTTT. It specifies CASRTRSYNSPLHF.

The CDR3 nucleotides are TGTGCCAGCAGCTTGGCCACCCAGTATATAGCGGGGTCATTGTTTGAGCAGTTCTTC. Its translation: CASSLATQYIAGSLFEQFF. The chain uses TRBV5-5 and TRBJ2-1; 8 bases match TRBD2. The germline V gene encodes CDR1 SGHKS and CDR2 YYEKEE (reference sequence). V lost 0 bases to trimming and J lost 9 bases; unmatched junction nucleotides: 20. The CDR3 contains 19 residues.

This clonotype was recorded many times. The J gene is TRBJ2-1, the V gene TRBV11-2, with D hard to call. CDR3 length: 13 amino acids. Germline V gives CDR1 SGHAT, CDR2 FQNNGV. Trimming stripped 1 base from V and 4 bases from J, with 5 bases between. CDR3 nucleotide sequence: TGTGCCAGCAGCTTAGTGGAGTACAATGAGCAGTTCTTC. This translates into CASSLVEYNEQFF.

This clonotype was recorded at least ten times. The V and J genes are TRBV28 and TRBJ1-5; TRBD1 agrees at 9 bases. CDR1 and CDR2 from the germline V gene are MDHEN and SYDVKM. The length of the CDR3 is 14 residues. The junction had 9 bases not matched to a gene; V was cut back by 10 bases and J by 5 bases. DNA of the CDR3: TGTGCCATCACCCCGGGACAGGGCTATCAGCCCCAGCATTTT. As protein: CAITPGQGYQPQHF. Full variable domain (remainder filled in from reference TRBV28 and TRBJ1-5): DVKVTQSSRYLVKRTGEKVFLECVQDMDHENMFWYRQDPGLGLRLIYFSYDVKMKEKGDIPEGYSVSREKKERFSLILESASTNQTSMYLCAITPGQGYQPQHFGDGTRLSIL.

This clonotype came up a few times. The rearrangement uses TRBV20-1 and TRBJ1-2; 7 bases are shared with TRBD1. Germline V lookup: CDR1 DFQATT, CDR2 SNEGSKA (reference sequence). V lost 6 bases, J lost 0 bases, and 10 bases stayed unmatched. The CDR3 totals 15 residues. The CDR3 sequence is CSAPRRQGANYGYTF. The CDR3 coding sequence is TGCAGTGCGCCGAGAAGACAGGGCGCTAACTATGGCTACACCTTC.

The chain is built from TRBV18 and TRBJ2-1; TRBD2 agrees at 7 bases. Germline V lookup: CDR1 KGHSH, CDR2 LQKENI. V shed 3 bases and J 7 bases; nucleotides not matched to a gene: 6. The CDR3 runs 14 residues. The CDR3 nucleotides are TGTGCCAGCTCACCCGCGGGAGCACGAAATGAGCAGTTCTTC. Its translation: CASSPAGARNEQFF.

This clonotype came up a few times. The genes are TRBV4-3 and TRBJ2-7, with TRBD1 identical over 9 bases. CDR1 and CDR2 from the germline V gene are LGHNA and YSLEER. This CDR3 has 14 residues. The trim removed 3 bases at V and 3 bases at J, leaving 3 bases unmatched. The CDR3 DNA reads TGCGCCAGCAGCCAGGACAGGGGAAACTACGAGCAGTACTTC. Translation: CASSQDRGNYEQYF.

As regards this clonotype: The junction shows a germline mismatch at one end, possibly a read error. The CDR3 here is CASSEEAGEVGEQFF. The CDR3 DNA sequence: TGCGCCAGCAGCGAAGAAGCGGGAGAGGTTGGTGAGCAGTTCTTC. The V call is TRBV4-3, the J call TRBJ2-1; 8 bases align to TRBD2. CDR1 LGHNA and CDR2 YSLEER come from the germline V gene. The CDR3 contains 15 residues.

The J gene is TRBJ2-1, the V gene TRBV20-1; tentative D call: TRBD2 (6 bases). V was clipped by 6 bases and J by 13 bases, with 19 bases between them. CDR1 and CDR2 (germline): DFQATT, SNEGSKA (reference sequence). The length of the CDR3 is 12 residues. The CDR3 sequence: CSALQRAQPQFF. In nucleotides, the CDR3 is TGCAGTGCGCTTCAGCGGGCCCAACCCCAGTTCTTC.

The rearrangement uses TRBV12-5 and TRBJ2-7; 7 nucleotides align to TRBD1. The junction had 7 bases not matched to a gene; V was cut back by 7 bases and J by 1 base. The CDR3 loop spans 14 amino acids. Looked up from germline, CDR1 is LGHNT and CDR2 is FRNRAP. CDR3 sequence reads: CASDWAGGSYEQYF. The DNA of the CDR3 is TGTGCTAGTGATTGGGCAGGGGGTTCCTACGAGCAGTACTTC.

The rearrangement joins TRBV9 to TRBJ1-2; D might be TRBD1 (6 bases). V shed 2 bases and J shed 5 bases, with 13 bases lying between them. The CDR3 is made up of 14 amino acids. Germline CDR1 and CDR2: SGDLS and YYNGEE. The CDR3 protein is CASSVIGQPYGYTF. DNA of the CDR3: TGTGCCAGCAGCGTGATCGGACAGCCTTATGGCTACACCTTC.

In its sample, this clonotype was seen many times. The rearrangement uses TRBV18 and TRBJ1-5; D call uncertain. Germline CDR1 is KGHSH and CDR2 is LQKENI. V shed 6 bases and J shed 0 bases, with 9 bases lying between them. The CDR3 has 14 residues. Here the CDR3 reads CASSIVSSNQPQHF. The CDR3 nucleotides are TGTGCCAGCTCCATTGTCAGTAGCAATCAGCCCCAGCATTTT.

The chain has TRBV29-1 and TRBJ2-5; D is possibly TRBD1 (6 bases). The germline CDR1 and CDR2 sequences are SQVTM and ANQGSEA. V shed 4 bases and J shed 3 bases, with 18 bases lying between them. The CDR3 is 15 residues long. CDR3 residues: CSVVYRGHAKETQYF. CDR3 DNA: TGCAGCGTTGTCTATCGGGGACACGCAAAAGAGACCCAGTACTTC.

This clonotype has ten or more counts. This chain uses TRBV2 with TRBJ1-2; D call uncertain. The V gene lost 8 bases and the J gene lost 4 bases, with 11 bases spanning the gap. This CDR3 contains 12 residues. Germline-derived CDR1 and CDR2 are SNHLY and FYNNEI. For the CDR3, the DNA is TGTGCCAGCCTGAGGGTTGGCTATGGCTACACCTTC. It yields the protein CASLRVGYGYTF.

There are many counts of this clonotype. The CDR3 protein is CSARGTWESNQPQHF. DNA of the CDR3: TGCAGTGCTAGAGGAACCTGGGAAAGCAATCAGCCCCAGCATTTT. The rearrangement uses TRBV20-1 and TRBJ1-5; D call uncertain. Trimming stripped 1 base from V and 1 base from J, with 11 bases between. The CDR3 spans 15 residues. Germline V CDR1 and CDR2: DFQATT, SNEGSKA (reference sequence).

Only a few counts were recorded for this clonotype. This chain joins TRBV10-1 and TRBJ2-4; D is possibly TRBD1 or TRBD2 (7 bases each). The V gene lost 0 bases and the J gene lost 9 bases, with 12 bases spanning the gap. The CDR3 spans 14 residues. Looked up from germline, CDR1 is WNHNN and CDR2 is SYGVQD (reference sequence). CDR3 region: CASSESGRGGIQYF. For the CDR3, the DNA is TGCGCCAGCAGTGAGTCCGGCAGGGGGGGCATTCAGTACTTC.

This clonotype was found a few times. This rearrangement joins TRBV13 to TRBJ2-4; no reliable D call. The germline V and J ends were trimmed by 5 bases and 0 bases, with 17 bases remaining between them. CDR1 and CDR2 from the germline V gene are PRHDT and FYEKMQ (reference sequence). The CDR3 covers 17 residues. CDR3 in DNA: TGTGCCAGCAGCCCCCGCTCAGGCCCCCTAGCCAAAAACATTCAGTACTTC. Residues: CASSPRSGPLAKNIQYF.

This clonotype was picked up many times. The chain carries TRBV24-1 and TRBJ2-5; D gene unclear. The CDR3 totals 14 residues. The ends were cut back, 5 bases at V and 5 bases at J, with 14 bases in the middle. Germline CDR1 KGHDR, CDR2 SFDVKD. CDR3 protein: CATSGADLWETQYF. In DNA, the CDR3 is TGTGCCACCAGTGGGGCAGATTTGTGGGAGACCCAGTACTTC.

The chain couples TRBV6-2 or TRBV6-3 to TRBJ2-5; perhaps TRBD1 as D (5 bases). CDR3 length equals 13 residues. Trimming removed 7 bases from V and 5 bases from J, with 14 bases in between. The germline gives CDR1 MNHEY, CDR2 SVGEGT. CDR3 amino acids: CASTWGNRETQYF. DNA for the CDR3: TGTGCCAGCACGTGGGGCAACAGGGAGACCCAGTACTTC.

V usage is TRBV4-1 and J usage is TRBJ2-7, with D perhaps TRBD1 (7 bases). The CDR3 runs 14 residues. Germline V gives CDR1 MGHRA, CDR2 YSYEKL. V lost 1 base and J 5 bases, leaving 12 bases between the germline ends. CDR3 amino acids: CASSQAGRGDEQYF. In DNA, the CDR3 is TGCGCCAGCAGCCAAGCTGGCAGGGGGGACGAGCAGTACTTC.

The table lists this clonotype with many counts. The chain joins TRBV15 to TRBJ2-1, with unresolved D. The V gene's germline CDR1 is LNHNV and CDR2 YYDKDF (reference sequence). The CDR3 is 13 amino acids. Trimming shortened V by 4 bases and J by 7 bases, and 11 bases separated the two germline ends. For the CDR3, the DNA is TGTGCCACCAGCATGACAAGTTGGAATGAGCAGTTCTTC. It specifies CATSMTSWNEQFF.

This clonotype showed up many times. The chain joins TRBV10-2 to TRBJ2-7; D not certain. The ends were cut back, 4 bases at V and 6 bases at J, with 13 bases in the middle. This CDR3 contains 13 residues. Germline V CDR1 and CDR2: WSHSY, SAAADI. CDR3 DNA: TGCGCCAGCAGTGTCGGATGGGCCCGCGAGCAGTACTTC. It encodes CASSVGWAREQYF.

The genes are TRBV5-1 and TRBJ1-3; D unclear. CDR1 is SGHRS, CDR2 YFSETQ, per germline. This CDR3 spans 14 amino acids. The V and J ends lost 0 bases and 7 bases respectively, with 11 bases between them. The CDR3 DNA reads TGCGCCAGCAGCTTGGATCCCAGCAGTAACACCATATATTTT. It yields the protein CASSLDPSSNTIYF. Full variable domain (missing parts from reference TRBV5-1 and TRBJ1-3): KAGVTQTPRYLIKTRGQQVTLSCSPISGHRSVSWYQQTPGQGLQFLFEYFSETQRNKGNFPGRFSGRQFSNSRSEMNVSTLELGDSALYLCASSLDPSSNTIYFGEGSWLTVV.